Listed below are T cell receptor beta chains from one sample, sequenced in a study of human T cells and chemical hapten exposure. TCRdb re-derived calls from the RACE reads in MiXCR, one entry per CDR3 protein. The sample has under 65,000 distinct CDR3 sequences; around 9% are singletons. This specimen consisted of whole blood, obtained in connection with sensitization to the hapten diphenylcyclopropenone (DPC). Receptors were obtained from a woman aged 45-59 years with alopecia areata. Some clones in this sample may be carry-over from other donors' samples. The CDR3 runs from the conserved cysteine through the conserved F or W. D genes are given only for firm matches. For some rows the clone size is stated as once, few or many, or as a class when expanded; others skip it.

many TRBJ2-7 TRBV30 TRBD1 CAWSVGRGSSYEQYF TGTGCCTGGAGTGTAGGCAGGGGGTCGTCCTACGAGCAGTACTTC
many TRBJ2-7 TRBV6-2/TRBV6-3 - CASSYGPPREQYF TGTGCCAGCTCCTACGGGCCACCGCGCGAGCAGTACTTC
many TRBJ1-1 TRBV13 - CASSGTLGTEAFF TGTGCCAGCAGCGGGACGCTGGGGACTGAAGCTTTCTTT
many TRBJ2-3 TRBV20-1 TRBD2 CSAIPRTSGSKDTQYF TGCAGTGCTATTCCTAGGACTAGCGGGAGCAAAGATACGCAGTATTTT
- TRBJ1-1 TRBV3-1 TRBD1 CASSSSYRGPNAFF TGTGCCAGCAGCTCCTCATACAGGGGCCCCAATGCTTTCTTT
- TRBJ2-7 TRBV28 - CASSVSVGPRDEQYF TGTGCCAGCAGCGTATCGGTGGGCCCGCGGGACGAGCAGTACTTC
few TRBJ2-7 TRBV28 - CASSLTGPPYEQYF TGTGCCAGCAGTTTAACCGGCCCCCCCTACGAGCAGTACTTC
- TRBJ2-7 TRBV29-1 TRBD2 CSVSRTSGLPYEQYF TGCAGCGTTTCACGGACTAGCGGGCTTCCCTACGAGCAGTACTTC
many TRBJ2-6 TRBV7-9 TRBD2 CASSSLSGEHSGANVLTF TGTGCCAGCAGCTCCTTGAGCGGGGAGCACTCTGGGGCCAACGTCCTGACTTTC
few TRBJ2-1 TRBV20-1 TRBD2 CSAISSGPLQFF TGCAGTGCTATTAGTAGCGGGCCACTCCAGTTCTTC
- TRBJ2-3 TRBV29-1 - CSGLGLTDTQYF TGCAGCGGCTTGGGCCTTACAGATACGCAGTATTTT
- TRBJ2-5 TRBV29-1 - CSGGASQETQYF TGCAGCGGAGGGGCCAGCCAAGAGACCCAGTACTTC
few TRBJ1-2 TRBV28 - CASSAAGGYGYTF TGTGCCAGCAGTGCCGCTGGGGGCTATGGCTACACCTTC
many TRBJ2-7 TRBV6-2/TRBV6-3 - CASSYSAAGSEQYF TGTGCCAGCAGTTACTCGGCGGCAGGGAGCGAGCAGTACTTC
many TRBJ2-7 TRBV20-1 - CSADPKRGAGGREQYF TGCAGTGCAGACCCCAAGAGGGGGGCTGGAGGTCGCGAGCAGTACTTC
many TRBJ2-3 TRBV19 TRBD1 CASSTLQGADTQYF TGTGCCAGTAGTACGCTCCAGGGGGCAGATACGCAGTATTTT
- TRBJ1-1 TRBV5-1 - CASSLGSINTEAFF TGCGCCAGCAGCTTGGGCAGTATAAACACTGAAGCTTTCTTT
many TRBJ2-1 TRBV30 TRBD2 CAWSGTSGPSSYNEQFF TGTGCCTGGTCCGGGACTAGCGGGCCGAGCTCCTACAATGAGCAGTTCTTC
many TRBJ1-4 TRBV6-6 - CASSYEGGTNEKLFF TGTGCCAGCAGTTACGAAGGGGGAACTAATGAAAAACTGTTTTTT
many TRBJ2-1 TRBV2 TRBD2 CASERGTSGENEQFF TGTGCCAGCGAACGGGGGACTAGCGGGGAAAATGAGCAGTTCTTC
few TRBJ2-7 TRBV20-1 - CSARRGRYEQYF TGCAGTGCTAGACGGGGGCGCTACGAGCAGTACTTC
many TRBJ2-1 TRBV24-1 - CATAGPGGNEQFF TGTGCCACCGCGGGACCGGGCGGAAATGAGCAGTTCTTC
many TRBJ1-1 TRBV12-3/TRBV12-4 - CATGMVGKNTEAFF TGTGCCACTGGGATGGTGGGCAAGAACACTGAAGCTTTCTTT
many TRBJ2-7 TRBV28 - CASSFLSGDEQYF TGTGCCAGCAGTTTCTTATCGGGGGACGAGCAGTACTTC
many TRBJ1-5 TRBV5-6 TRBD1 CASSLAGQGAYEPQHF TGTGCCAGCAGCTTGGCAGGGCAGGGGGCATATGAGCCCCAGCATTTT
many TRBJ2-3 TRBV7-2 TRBD1 CASSPGGGTDTQYF TGTGCCAGCAGCCCAGGGGGTGGCACAGATACGCAGTATTTT
- TRBJ2-2 TRBV5-1 TRBD1 CASSLSQGSTGELFF TGCGCCAGCAGCTTATCACAGGGGAGCACCGGGGAGCTGTTTTTT
many TRBJ2-5 TRBV5-1 - CASSSGDGTKTQYF TGCGCCAGCAGCTCAGGGGACGGTACTAAGACCCAGTACTTC
medium-sized TRBJ2-5 TRBV6-5 - CASSSGPQETQYF TGTGCCAGCAGTAGCGGGCCCCAAGAGACCCAGTACTTC
many TRBJ1-3 TRBV2 TRBD1 CASRPGQGVASSGNTIYF TGTGCCAGCAGACCCGGACAGGGGGTAGCTTCATCTGGAAACACCATATATTTT
many TRBJ1-2 TRBV28 TRBD1 CASSSPGQRNYGYTF TGTGCCAGCAGTTCGCCGGGACAGCGGAACTATGGCTACACCTTC
many TRBJ1-6 TRBV6-5 - CASSYSGSPLHF TGTGCCAGCAGTTACTCGGGTTCACCCCTCCACTTT
many TRBJ1-4 TRBV3-1 TRBD1 CASSQADRVNEKLFF TGTGCCAGCAGCCAAGCGGACAGGGTGAATGAAAAACTGTTTTTT
few TRBJ1-2 TRBV7-2 - CASSLEQNNYGYTF TGTGCCAGCAGCTTAGAACAGAACAACTATGGCTACACCTTC
many TRBJ1-5 TRBV20-1 TRBD1 CSASVSGGSNQPQHF TGCAGTGCTAGCGTATCAGGGGGCAGCAATCAGCCCCAGCATTTT
few TRBJ2-5 TRBV6-5 TRBD1 CASSPDRGAETQYF TGTGCCAGCAGCCCGGACAGGGGGGCAGAGACCCAGTACTTC
few TRBJ2-1 TRBV11-3 TRBD2 CASSLAGTSGAYNEQFF TGTGCCAGCAGCCTCGCCGGGACTAGCGGGGCCTACAATGAGCAGTTCTTC
many TRBJ2-2 TRBV6-1 TRBD1 CASRGDRDTGELFF TGTGCCAGCAGGGGGGACAGGGACACCGGGGAGCTGTTTTTT
many TRBJ2-7 TRBV30 - CAWTQPPLGDEQYF TGTGCCTGGACCCAACCCCCTTTGGGGGACGAGCAGTACTTC
- TRBJ1-2 TRBV7-6 - CASSSTHSTEPYGYTF TGTGCCAGCAGCTCCACACACTCGACAGAACCTTATGGCTACACCTTC
- TRBJ2-4 TRBV7-6 - CASSQSSPVAKNIQYF TGTGCCAGCAGCCAATCGAGTCCGGTGGCCAAAAACATTCAGTACTTC
many TRBJ2-3 TRBV5-1 - CASSLAPGSGTDTQYF TGCGCCAGCAGCTTGGCCCCTGGGAGCGGCACAGATACGCAGTATTTT
many TRBJ2-1 TRBV20-1 - CSARGGVSSYNEQFF TGCAGTGCTAGGGGTGGCGTGAGCTCCTACAATGAGCAGTTCTTC